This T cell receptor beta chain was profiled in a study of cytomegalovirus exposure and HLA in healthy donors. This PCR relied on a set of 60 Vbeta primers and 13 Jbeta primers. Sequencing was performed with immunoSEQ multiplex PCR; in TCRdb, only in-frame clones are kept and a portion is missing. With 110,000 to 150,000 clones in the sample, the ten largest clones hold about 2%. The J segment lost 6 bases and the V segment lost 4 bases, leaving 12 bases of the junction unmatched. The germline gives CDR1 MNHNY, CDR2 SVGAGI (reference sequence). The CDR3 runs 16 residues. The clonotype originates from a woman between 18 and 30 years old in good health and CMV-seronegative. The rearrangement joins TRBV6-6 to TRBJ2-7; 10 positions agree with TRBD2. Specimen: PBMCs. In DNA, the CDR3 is TGTGCCAGCAGTTCCGCTTTAGCGGGAGGTTTAGCCGAGCAGTACTTC. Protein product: CASSSALAGGLAEQYF.